This TCR beta chain was identified during a study of T cell responses to AZD1222 COVID-19 vaccine. Whole-study context: Second-dose timings of about 4 or about 12 weeks were pooled.

Here immunoSEQ multiplex PCR was the method, and the copy in TCRdb shows in-frame clones only, minus some. The repertoire includes about 150,000 clones, over 90% of them detected once, and 5.1% sits in the top ten. CDR3 size: 15 residues. With 6 bases removed from V and 6 bases from J, the gap between germline ends came to 20 bases. The V gene's germline CDR1 is MNHEY and CDR2 SVGAGI. The study's findings and limits: Donor demographics were predominantly white British with a female majority; clonal diversity may be underestimated. The repertoires were collected only after the peak T cell response. Reportedly, nearly half of unique spike TCRs recognized epitopes outside B.1.351/B.1.1.7 mutations.

To note about this clone: Its target is unknown.

The TCR originated in an adult in good health. The chain is built from TRBV6-5 and TRBJ1-2; a weak D match, TRBD1 (6 bases). Sequencing was performed on peripheral blood, taken on day 0 of AZD1222 vaccination. The CDR3 protein is CASSRQAWNTNGYTF. The CDR3 nucleotides are TGTGCCAGCAGCCGACAGGCTTGGAATACAAATGGCTACACCTTC.